This TCR beta chain derives from a study of T cell responses to AZD1222 COVID-19 vaccine. Study-wide results and caveats: Sampling captured repertoires only after the peak T cell response.

The table came from immunoSEQ multiplex PCR; TCRdb's copy has only in-frame clones and leaves some out. This sample yields approximately 100,000 clones, of which about 89% are seen a single time; about 9.4% belongs to the top ten. Notes on this clone: The antigen is unknown.

Unmatched junction bases numbered 10, after V lost 1 base and J lost 2 bases. In germline, CDR1 is SGHTA, CDR2 FQGNSA. The CDR3 length is 17 residues. The sequence derives from an adult who received the AZD1222 COVID-19 vaccine. The chain links TRBV7-2 to TRBJ2-7, with 8 bases fitting TRBD2. Sequencing was performed on peripheral blood, taken 28 days after the second AZD1222 dose. In DNA, the CDR3 is TGTGCCAGCAGCTTAGTTGGGACTAGTCTCTCCCCCTACGAGCAGTACTTC. Translated, it gives CASSLVGTSLSPYEQYF.